This T cell receptor (beta chain) appears in the sequencing data of a study of T-cell reconstitution after alpha-beta-depleted transplantation in children. Notes on the study in general: In patients about two months after transplant, alpha-beta T cells reportedly arose from several hundred expanded graft clones. One year post-transplant, T-cell counts and diversity were largely derived from T cells produced anew. It was surviving recipient T cells and thymic progenitors that gave some patients high TCRbeta diversity at day 60.

Using unique molecular identifiers, the investigators prepared the TCRbeta library. Using its own MiXCR run on the PCR reads, TCRdb lists one record per CDR3 protein. The sample yields 700,000 to 950,000 distinct CDR3 sequences, approximately 15% seen once. The CDR3 length is 11 residues. The V and J ends lost 3 bases and 7 bases respectively, with 4 bases between them. Ten or more counts support this clonotype. The antigen remains undetermined. The chain recombines TRBV12-3 or TRBV12-4 with TRBJ2-1; D unresolved. The material sequenced was PBMCs, mostly from graft donor cells, taken 360 days after TCRalphabeta/CD19-depleted stem cell transplant. This TCR derives from a male patient aged 10 to 17 who had a stem cell transplant for acute lymphoblastic leukemia, so the T cells may come from the graft donor. The CDR3 loop is CASSLMNEQFF. CDR3 DNA sequence: TGTGCCAGCAGTTTGATGAATGAGCAGTTCTTC.